The clone carrying this T cell receptor (beta chain) was seen a handful of times. As it was prepared, the TCRbeta library received unique molecular identifiers. TCRdb independently ran MiXCR on the PCR reads; one entry per CDR3 protein. This sample has more than 450,000 distinct CDR3 sequences, with approximately 20% found just once. The CDR3 runs 12 residues. The V gene's germline CDR1 is SQVTM and CDR2 ANQGSEA. The V and J ends lost 6 bases and 0 bases respectively, with 9 bases between them. This entry belongs to a study of T-cell reconstitution after alpha-beta-depleted transplantation in children.

The receptor's source is a human donor who donated a stem cell graft to a child with acute lymphoblastic leukemia. The gene calls are TRBV29-1 and TRBJ2-7; D may be TRBD2 (6 bases). The sample was PBMCs from the stem cell graft donor, taken from the stem cell graft. CDR3 protein: CSVRGYSYEQYF. CDR3 nucleotide sequence: TGCAGCGTGCGGGGATACTCCTACGAGCAGTACTTC.